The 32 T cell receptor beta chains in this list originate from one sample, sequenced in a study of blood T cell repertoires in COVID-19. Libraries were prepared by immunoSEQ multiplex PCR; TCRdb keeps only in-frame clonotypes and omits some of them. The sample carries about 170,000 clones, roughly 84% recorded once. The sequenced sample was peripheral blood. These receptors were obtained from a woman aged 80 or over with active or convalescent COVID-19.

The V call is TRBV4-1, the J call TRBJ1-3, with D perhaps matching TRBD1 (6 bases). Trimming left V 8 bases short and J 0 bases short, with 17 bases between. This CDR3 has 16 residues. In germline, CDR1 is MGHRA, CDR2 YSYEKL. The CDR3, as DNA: TGCGCCAGCGCGAGAGCAGGGGCCCGCTCTGGAAACACCATATATTTT. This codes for CASARAGARSGNTIYF.

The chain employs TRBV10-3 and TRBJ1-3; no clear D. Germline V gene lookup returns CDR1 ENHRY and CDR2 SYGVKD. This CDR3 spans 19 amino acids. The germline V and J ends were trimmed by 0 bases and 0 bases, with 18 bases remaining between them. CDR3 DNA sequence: TGTGCCATCAGTGAGTCGAGGCAGCTTCTCGGGAGCTCTGGAAACACCATATATTTT. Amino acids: CAISESRQLLGSSGNTIYF.

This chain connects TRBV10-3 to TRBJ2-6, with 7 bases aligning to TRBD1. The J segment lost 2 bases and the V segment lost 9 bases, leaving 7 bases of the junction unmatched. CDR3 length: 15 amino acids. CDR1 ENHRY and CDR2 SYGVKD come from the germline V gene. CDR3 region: CAIWSGGAGANVLTF. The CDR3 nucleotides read TGTGCCATTTGGTCAGGGGGTGCTGGGGCCAACGTCCTGACTTTC.

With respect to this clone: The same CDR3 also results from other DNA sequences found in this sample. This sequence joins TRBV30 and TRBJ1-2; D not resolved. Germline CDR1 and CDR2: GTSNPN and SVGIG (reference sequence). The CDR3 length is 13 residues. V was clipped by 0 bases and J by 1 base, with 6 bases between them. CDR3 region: CAWSVQVNYGYTF. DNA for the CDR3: TGTGCCTGGAGTGTACAAGTTAACTATGGCTACACCTTC.

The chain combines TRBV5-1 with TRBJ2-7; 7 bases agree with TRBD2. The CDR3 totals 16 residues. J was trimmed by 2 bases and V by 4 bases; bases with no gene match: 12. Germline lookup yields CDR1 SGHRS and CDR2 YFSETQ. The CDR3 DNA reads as TGCGCCAGCAGCCCTCGGGCGGGGGTTAGGGCCTACGAGCAGTACTTC. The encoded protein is CASSPRAGVRAYEQYF. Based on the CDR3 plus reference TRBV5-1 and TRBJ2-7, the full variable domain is KAGVTQTPRYLIKTRGQQVTLSCSPISGHRSVSWYQQTPGQGLQFLFEYFSETQRNKGNFPGRFSGRQFSNSRSEMNVSTLELGDSALYLCASSPRAGVRAYEQYFGPGTRLTVT.

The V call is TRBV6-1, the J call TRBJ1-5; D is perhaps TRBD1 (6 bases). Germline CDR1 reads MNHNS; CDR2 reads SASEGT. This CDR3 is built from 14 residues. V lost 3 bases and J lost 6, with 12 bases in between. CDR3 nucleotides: TGTGCCAGCAGTGAGGGACATGTCTCTCAGCCCCAGCATTTT. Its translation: CASSEGHVSQPQHF.

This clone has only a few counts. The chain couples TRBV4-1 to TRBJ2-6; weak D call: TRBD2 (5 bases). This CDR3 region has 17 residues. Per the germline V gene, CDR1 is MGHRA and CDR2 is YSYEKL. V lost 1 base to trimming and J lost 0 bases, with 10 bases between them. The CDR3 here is CASSQAPGSSGANVLTF. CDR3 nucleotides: TGCGCCAGCAGCCAAGCTCCGGGGAGCTCTGGGGCCAACGTCCTGACTTTC.

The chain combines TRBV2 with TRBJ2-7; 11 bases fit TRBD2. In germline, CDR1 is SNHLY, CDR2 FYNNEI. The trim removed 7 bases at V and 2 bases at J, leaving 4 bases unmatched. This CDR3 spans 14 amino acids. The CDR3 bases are TGTGCCAGCAACTTAGCGGGAGGGGCCTACGAGCAGTACTTC. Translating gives CASNLAGGAYEQYF.

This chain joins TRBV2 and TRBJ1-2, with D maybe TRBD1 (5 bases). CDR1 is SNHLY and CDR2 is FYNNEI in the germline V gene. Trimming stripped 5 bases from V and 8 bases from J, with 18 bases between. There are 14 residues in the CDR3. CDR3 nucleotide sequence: TGTGCCAGCAGTACTTTTAGTGGGGGGTCCGGCTACACCTTC. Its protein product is CASSTFSGGSGYTF.

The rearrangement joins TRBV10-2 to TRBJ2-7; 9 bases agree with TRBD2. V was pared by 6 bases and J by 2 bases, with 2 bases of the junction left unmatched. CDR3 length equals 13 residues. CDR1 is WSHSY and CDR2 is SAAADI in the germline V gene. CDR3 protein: CASRTSGPYEQYF. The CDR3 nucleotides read TGCGCCAGCAGGACTAGCGGACCCTACGAGCAGTACTTC.

CDR3 sequence reads: CASSGGQGGTNEKLFF. The DNA for the CDR3 is TGTGCCAGCAGCGGTGGGCAGGGTGGAACTAATGAAAAACTGTTTTTT. The J gene is TRBJ1-4, the V gene TRBV9; D is possibly TRBD1 (5 bases). There are 16 residues in the CDR3. Germline-derived CDR1 and CDR2 are SGDLS and YYNGEE. V was cut by 3 bases and J by 1 base, with 13 bases left in between.

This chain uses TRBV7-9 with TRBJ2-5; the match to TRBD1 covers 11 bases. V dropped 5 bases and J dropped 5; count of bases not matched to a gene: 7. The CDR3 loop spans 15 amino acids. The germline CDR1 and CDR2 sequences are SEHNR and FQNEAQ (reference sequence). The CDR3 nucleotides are TGTGCCAGCAGCCCAGGACAGGGGGCGAGTGAGACCCAGTACTTC. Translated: CASSPGQGASETQYF.

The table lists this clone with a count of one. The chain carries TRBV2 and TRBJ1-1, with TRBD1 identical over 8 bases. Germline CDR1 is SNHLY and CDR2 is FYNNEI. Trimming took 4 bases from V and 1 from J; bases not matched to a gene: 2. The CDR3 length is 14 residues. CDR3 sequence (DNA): TGTGCCAGCAGTGCACAGGGGGGGAACACTGAAGCTTTCTTT. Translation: CASSAQGGNTEAFF.

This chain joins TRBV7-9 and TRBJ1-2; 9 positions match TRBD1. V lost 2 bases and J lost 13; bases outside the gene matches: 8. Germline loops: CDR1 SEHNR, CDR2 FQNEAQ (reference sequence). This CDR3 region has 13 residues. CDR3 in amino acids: CASSLIQGANLTF. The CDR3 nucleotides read TGTGCCAGCAGCTTAATACAGGGGGCCAATCTCACCTTC.

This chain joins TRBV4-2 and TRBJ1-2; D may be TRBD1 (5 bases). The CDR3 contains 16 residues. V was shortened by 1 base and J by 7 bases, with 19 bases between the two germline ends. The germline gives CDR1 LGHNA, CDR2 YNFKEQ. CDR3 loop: CASSQAGEQANGGYTF. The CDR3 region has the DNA TGTGCCAGCAGCCAAGCGGGTGAACAGGCAAATGGTGGCTACACCTTC.

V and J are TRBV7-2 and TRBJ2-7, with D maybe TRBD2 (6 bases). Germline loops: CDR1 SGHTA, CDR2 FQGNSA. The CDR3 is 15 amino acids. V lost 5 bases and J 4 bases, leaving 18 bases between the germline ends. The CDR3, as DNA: TGTGCCAGCAGCGGCCGCCCGGGACTGAATTACGAGCAGTACTTC. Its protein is CASSGRPGLNYEQYF.

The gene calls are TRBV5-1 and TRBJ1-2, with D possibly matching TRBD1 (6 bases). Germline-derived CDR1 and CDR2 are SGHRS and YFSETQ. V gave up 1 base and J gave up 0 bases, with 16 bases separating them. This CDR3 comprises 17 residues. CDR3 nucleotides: TGCGCCAGCAGCTTGAGGAGCCAGGGACAACCTAACTATGGCTACACCTTC. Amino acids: CASSLRSQGQPNYGYTF.

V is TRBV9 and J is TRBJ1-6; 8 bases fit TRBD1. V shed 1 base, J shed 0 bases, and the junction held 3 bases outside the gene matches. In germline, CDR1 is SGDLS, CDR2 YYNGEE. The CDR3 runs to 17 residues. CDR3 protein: CASSVRTGSSYNSPLHF. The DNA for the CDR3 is TGTGCCAGCAGCGTACGGACAGGGAGCTCCTATAATTCACCCCTCCACTTT.

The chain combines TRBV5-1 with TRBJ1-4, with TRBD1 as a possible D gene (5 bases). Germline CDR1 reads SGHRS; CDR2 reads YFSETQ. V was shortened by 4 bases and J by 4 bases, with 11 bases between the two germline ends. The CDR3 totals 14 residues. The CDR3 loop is CASSLWDYNEKLFF. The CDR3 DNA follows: TGCGCCAGCAGCCTCTGGGACTATAATGAAAAACTGTTTTTT.

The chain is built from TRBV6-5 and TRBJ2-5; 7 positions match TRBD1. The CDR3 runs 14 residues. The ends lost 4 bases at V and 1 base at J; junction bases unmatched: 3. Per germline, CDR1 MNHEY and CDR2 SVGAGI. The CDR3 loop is CASSLGDSQETQYF. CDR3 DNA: TGTGCCAGCAGTTTAGGGGACAGCCAAGAGACCCAGTACTTC.

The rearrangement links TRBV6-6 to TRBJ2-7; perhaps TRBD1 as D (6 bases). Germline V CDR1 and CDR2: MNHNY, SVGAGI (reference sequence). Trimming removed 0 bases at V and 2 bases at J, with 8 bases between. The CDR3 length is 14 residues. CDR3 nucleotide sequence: TGTGCCAGCAGTTACTCGCAGGGGACCTACGAGCAGTACTTC. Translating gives CASSYSQGTYEQYF.

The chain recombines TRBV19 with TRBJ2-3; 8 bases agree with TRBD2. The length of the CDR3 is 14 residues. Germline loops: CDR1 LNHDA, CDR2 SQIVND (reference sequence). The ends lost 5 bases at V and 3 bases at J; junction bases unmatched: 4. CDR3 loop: CASSERGGTDTQYF. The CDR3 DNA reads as TGTGCCAGTAGTGAACGGGGGGGGACAGATACGCAGTATTTT.

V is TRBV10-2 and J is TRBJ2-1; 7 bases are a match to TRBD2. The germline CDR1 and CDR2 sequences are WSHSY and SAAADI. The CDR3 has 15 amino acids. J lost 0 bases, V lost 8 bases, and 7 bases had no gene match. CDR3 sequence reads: CASSWGGGSYNEQFF. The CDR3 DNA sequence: TGCGCCAGCTCCTGGGGCGGGGGCTCCTACAATGAGCAGTTCTTC.

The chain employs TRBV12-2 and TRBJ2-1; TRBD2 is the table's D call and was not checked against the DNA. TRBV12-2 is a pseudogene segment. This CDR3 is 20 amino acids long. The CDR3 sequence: CASRLRGLAGFGGWTNEQFF. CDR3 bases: TGTGCAAGTCGCCTGAGGGGACTAGCGGGATTCGGGGGGTGGACCAATGAGCAGTTCTTC.

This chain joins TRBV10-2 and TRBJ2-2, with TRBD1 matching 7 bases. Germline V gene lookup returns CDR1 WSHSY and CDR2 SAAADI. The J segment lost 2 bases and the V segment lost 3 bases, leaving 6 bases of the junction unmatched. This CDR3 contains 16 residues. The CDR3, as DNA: TGCGCCAGCAGTGAATCAGGGGGACATAACACCGGGGAGCTGTTTTTT. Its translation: CASSESGGHNTGELFF.

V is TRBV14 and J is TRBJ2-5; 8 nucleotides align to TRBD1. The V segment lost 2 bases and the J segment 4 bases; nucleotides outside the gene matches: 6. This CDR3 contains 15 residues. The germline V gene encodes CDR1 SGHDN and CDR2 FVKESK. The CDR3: CASSQPQGGAETQYF. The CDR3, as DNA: TGTGCCAGCAGCCAACCACAGGGGGGTGCAGAGACCCAGTACTTC.

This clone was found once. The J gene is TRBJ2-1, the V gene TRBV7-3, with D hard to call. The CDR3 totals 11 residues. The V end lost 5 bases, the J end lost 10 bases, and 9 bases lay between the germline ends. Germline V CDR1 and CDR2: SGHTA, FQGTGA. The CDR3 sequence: CASSLLSEQFF. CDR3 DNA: TGTGCCAGCAGCCTCCTTTCCGAGCAGTTCTTC.

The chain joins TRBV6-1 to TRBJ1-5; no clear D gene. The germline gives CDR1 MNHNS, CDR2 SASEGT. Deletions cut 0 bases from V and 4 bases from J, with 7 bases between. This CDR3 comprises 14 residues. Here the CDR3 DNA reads TGTGCCAGCAGTGAAGCGTGGGCGAATCAGCCCCAGCATTTT. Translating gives CASSEAWANQPQHF.

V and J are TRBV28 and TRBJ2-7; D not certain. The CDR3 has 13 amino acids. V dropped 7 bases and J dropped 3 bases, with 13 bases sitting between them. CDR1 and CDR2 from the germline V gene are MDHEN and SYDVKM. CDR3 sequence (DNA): TGTGCCAGCAACCAGCGAGTCTTCTACGAGCAGTACTTC. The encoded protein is CASNQRVFYEQYF.

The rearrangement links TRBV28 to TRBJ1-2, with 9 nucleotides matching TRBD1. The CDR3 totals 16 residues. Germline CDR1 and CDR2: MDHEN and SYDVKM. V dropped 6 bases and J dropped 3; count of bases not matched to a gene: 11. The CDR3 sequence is CASRRPTGGADYGYTF. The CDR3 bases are TGTGCCAGCAGGCGCCCTACAGGGGGCGCCGACTATGGCTACACCTTC.

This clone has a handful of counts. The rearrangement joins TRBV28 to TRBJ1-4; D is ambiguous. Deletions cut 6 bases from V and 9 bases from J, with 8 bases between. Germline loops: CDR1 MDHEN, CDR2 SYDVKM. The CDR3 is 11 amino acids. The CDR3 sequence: CASRGNKKLFF. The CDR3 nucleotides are TGTGCCAGCAGGGGCAATAAAAAACTGTTTTTT.

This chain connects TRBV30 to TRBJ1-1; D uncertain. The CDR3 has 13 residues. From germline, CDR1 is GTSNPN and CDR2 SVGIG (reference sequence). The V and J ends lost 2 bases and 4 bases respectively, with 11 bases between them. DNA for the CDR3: TGTGCCTGGAGTAATCTAGAAGGCACTGAAGCTTTCTTT. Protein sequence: CAWSNLEGTEAFF.